This record covers a single TCR beta chain. What it recognizes is unknown. The sample belongs to a study of T cell repertoires in cytomegalovirus infection. Overall study context: An indication of both CMV infection and matching HLA type came from public TCR beta signatures. Study-level findings and limits: HLA-C-restricted CMV clonotypes gave the most frequent clonotype in two of eight donors.

In TCRdb, the reads were re-called with MiXCR into one record per CDR3 protein. Counted here are hundreds of thousands of distinct CDR3 sequences, 24% occurring once; the ten biggest clones make up 7.5% to 9%. The clonotype was recovered from a human donor in good health (CMV status not recorded). Some clones in this sample may be carry-over from other donors' samples. The material sequenced was CD8+ T cells from PBMCs.

CDR3 loop: CASNPTGGNGEQYV. CDR3 nucleotide sequence: TGTGCCAGCAACCCAACCGGGGGGAACGGCGAGCAGTACGTC. The rearrangement uses TRBV6-2 or TRBV6-3 and TRBJ2-7, with 7 bases fitting TRBD2. The V gene end was trimmed by 7 bases and the J gene end by 6 bases; junction bases not matched to a gene: 12. The CDR3 spans 14 residues. Germline V gene lookup returns CDR1 MNHEY and CDR2 SVGEGT.